Below, 2 T cell receptor beta chains from the same sample are listed, as sequenced in a study of blood T cell repertoires in COVID-19 (dated by TCRdb to the early 2020s). Library creation used the immunoSEQ multiplex PCR assay. Held by TCRdb, this immuneACCESS table contains in-frame sequences only and omits some clones. Under half of the omission traces to an unresolved V gene where checked; the cause of the rest is unknown. In all, the sample holds 70,000 to 95,000 clones, and 85% to 90% of those were seen once. Around 5% of the sample is held by the ten biggest clonotypes. Material: peripheral blood. These receptors came from a woman of 80 years or more with active COVID-19.

The rearrangement uses TRBV25-1 and TRBJ2-5, with 9 positions matching TRBD1. The CDR3 covers 16 residues. Germline V lookup: CDR1 MGHDK, CDR2 SYGVNS. V trimming: 4 bases; J trimming: 3 bases; junction bases outside the gene matches: 9. The CDR3 region has the DNA TGTGCCAGCAGTGCCCCGGGACAGGGCGCAAAAGAGACCCAGTACTTC. Its translation: CASSAPGQGAKETQYF.

There are a few counts of this clone. This rearrangement joins TRBV9 to TRBJ2-1; 8 bases align to TRBD2. Germline V gives CDR1 SGDLS, CDR2 YYNGEE. This CDR3 has 16 amino acids. J gave up 8 bases and V 0 bases, and 10 bases lay outside the gene matches. CDR3 DNA sequence: TGTGCCAGCAGCGTAGGGGGGACTAGGGGTAAATATGAGCAGTTCTTC. Protein product: CASSVGGTRGKYEQFF.